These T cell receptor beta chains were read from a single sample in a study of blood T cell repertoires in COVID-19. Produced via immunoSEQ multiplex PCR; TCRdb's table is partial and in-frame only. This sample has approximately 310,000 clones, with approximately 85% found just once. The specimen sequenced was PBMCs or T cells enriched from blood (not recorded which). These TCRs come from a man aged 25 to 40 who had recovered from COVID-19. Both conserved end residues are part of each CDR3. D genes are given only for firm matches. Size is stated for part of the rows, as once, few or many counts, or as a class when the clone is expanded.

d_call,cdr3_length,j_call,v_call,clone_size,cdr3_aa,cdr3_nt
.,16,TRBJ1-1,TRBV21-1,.,CASSPLQTGKNTEAFF,TGTGCCAGCAGCCCTCTCCAGACAGGCAAGAACACTGAAGCTTTCTTT
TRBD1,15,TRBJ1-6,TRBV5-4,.,CASSPGGTALFPLHF,TGTGCCAGCAGCCCGGGCGGGACAGCCCTGTTCCCCCTCCACTTT
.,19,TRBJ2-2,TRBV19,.,CASSPTVGTTISNTGELFF,TGTGCCAGTAGTCCCACCGTCGGTACTACTATTTCGAACACCGGGGAGCTGTTTTTT
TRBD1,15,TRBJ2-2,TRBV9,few,CASSVGTVNTGELFF,TGTGCCAGCAGCGTTGGGACAGTGAACACCGGGGAGCTGTTTTTT
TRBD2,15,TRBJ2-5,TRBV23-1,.,CADGGGPSTLGTQYF,TGCGCAGACGGCGGGGGACCCAGTACCCTAGGGACCCAGTACTTC
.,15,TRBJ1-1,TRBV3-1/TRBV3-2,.,CASSQDLISGGEAFF,TGTGCCAGCAGCCAAGATCTGATCAGCGGAGGGGAAGCTTTCTTT
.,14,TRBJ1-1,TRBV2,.,CASSDRQGLTEAFF,TGTGCCAGCAGTGATCGCCAGGGCTTGACTGAAGCTTTCTTT
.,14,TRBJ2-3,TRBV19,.,CASSIAGETDTQYF,TGTGCCAGTAGTATAGCGGGGGAAACAGATACGCAGTATTTT
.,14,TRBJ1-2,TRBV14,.,CASSLLHLNYGYTF,TGTGCCAGCAGCCTGTTACACCTTAACTATGGCTACACCTTC
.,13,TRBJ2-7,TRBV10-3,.,CAISEGRIYEQYF,TGTGCCATCAGTGAGGGCAGAATTTACGAGCAGTACTTC
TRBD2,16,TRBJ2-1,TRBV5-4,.,CASSKIVAGGPYEQFF,TGTGCCAGCAGCAAGATCGTAGCGGGGGGGCCGTATGAGCAGTTCTTC
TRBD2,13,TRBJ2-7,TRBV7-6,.,CASSEGLAGEQYF,TGTGCCAGCAGCGAGGGACTAGCGGGCGAGCAGTACTTC
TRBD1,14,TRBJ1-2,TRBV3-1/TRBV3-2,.,CASSPRDSRYGYTF,TGTGCCAGCAGCCCGAGGGACAGCCGCTATGGCTACACCTTC
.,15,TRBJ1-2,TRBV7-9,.,CASSLAGGSNYGYTF,TGTGCCAGCAGCTTAGCAGGGGGTTCAAACTATGGCTACACCTTC
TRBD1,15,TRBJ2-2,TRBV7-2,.,CASSLQGALAGELFF,TGTGCCAGCAGCTTACAGGGGGCGCTGGCCGGGGAGCTGTTTTTT
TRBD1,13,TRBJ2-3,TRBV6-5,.,CASNHRGSDTQYF,TGTGCCAGCAACCACAGGGGCTCAGATACGCAGTATTTT
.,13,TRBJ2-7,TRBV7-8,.,CASSPRIYHEQYF,TGTGCCAGCAGCCCCCGTATCTACCACGAGCAGTACTTC
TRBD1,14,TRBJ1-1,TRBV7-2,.,CASSLKTGGTEAFF,TGTGCCAGCAGCCTAAAAACAGGGGGCACTGAAGCTTTCTTT
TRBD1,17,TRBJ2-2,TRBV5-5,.,CASSASPGQANTGELFF,TGTGCCAGCAGCGCATCTCCGGGACAGGCTAACACCGGGGAGCTGTTTTTT